Listed here are 20 T cell receptor beta chains from one sample, sequenced in a study of response to subunit inactivated influenza vaccine. In TCRdb, the RT-PCR reads were re-called with MiXCR into one record per CDR3 protein. The sample includes over 650,000 distinct CDR3 sequences, 18% seen only once; the top ten take roughly a tenth. The material sequenced was PBMCs from blood, taken about 5 days after vaccination. These TCRs come from a man aged 50-60 years who received an inactivated influenza vaccine.

Here the CDR3 reads CASSTQGGVEAFF. CDR3 bases: TGTGCCAGCAGCACACAGGGGGGGGTTGAAGCTTTCTTT. The rearrangement joins TRBV12-3 or TRBV12-4 to TRBJ1-1; 8 bases fit TRBD1. V was pared by 6 bases and J by 7 bases, with 7 bases of the junction left unmatched. There are 13 residues in the CDR3.

The chain couples TRBV6-2 or TRBV6-3 to TRBJ2-3; D is perhaps TRBD2 (5 bases). CDR3 size: 13 residues. CDR1 is MNHEY and CDR2 is SVGEGT in the germline V gene. CDR3 protein: CGGSQGGADTQYF. The DNA for the CDR3 is TGTGGCGGGTCCCAAGGAGGTGCAGATACGCAGTATTTT.

This clonotype was found a few times. This sequence joins TRBV11-2 and TRBJ2-5; the match to TRBD2 covers 15 bases. CDR1 and CDR2 (germline): SGHAT, FQNNGV. V was clipped by 5 bases and J by 2 bases; unmatched bases: 3. This CDR3 region has 16 residues. The CDR3 coding sequence is TGTGCCAGCAGCATCGGACTAGCGGGGGGGCAAGAGACCCAGTACTTC. Its translation: CASSIGLAGGQETQYF.

This clonotype was seen a handful of times. The V gene is TRBV12-3 or TRBV12-4, the J gene TRBJ2-6; D not certain. The CDR3 is 13 residues long. V was shortened by 6 bases and J by 3 bases, with 6 bases between the two germline ends. The CDR3 DNA reads as TGTGCCAGCAGCCCCATTGGGGCCAACGTCCTGACTTTC. It translates to CASSPIGANVLTF.

V is TRBV6-2 or TRBV6-3 and J is TRBJ2-3; no clear D. Germline V gene sequence: CDR1 MNHEY, CDR2 SVGEGT. CDR3 length: 17 residues. Trimming cost V 0 bases and J 6 bases, with 19 bases left between them. CDR3: CASSYSRYPGDLDTQYF. The CDR3 region has the DNA TGTGCCAGCAGTTACTCCCGGTACCCGGGTGATTTGGATACGCAGTATTTT.

The chain recombines TRBV4-1 with TRBJ1-5; TRBD1 matches at 8 bases. The V segment lost 0 bases and the J segment 7 bases; nucleotides outside the gene matches: 8. CDR1 is MGHRA and CDR2 is YSYEKL in the germline V gene. The CDR3 loop spans 16 amino acids. In nucleotides, the CDR3 is TGCGCCAGCAGCCAAGATACCCGGGCAGGGGGCCAGCCCCAGCATTTT. Translated, it gives CASSQDTRAGGQPQHF.

V gene TRBV24-1 combines with J gene TRBJ1-2; unclear D gene. The V gene lost 4 bases and the J gene lost 0 bases, with 11 bases spanning the gap. Looked up from germline, CDR1 is KGHDR and CDR2 is SFDVKD. The CDR3 runs to 15 residues. DNA for the CDR3: TGTGCCACCAGTGACCCCGTGAAAGCTAACTATGGCTACACCTTC. Translation: CATSDPVKANYGYTF.

The V gene is TRBV20-1, the J gene TRBJ2-6; the D is unclear. V lost 4 bases to trimming and J lost 2 bases, with 9 bases between them. This CDR3 spans 14 amino acids. Germline CDR1 DFQATT, CDR2 SNEGSKA (reference sequence). In DNA, the CDR3 is TGCAGTGCTAACCAGCTTGCTGGGGCCAACGTCCTGACTTTC. Protein product: CSANQLAGANVLTF.

The count of this clonotype is one. V and J are TRBV10-3 and TRBJ2-7; D possibly corresponds to TRBD1 (5 bases). V dropped 0 bases and J dropped 2 bases, with 11 bases sitting between them. CDR3 length: 15 residues. Germline CDR1 and CDR2: ENHRY and SYGVKD. The CDR3 DNA is TGTGCCATCAGTGAGTCGCTCACAGGTGCCTACGAGCAGTACTTC. It specifies CAISESLTGAYEQYF.

V usage is TRBV6-2 or TRBV6-3 and J usage is TRBJ2-7, with D perhaps matching TRBD1 (6 bases). Trimming cost V 4 bases and J 2 bases, with 18 bases left between them. The CDR3 has 16 amino acids. Germline V gene data show CDR1 as MNHEY and CDR2 as SVGEGT. CDR3 sequence: CASSSHRQGTPYEQYF. CDR3 sequence (DNA): TGTGCCAGCAGTTCACACCGCCAGGGGACACCCTACGAGCAGTACTTC.

The chain couples TRBV11-2 to TRBJ2-1; D gene uncertain. Trimming stripped 5 bases from V and 2 bases from J, with 16 bases between. The CDR3 runs 16 residues. In germline, CDR1 is SGHAT, CDR2 FQNNGV. CDR3 coding DNA: TGTGCCAGCAGCGAAAGCTACTATGGAACCTACAATGAGCAGTTCTTC. This gives the protein CASSESYYGTYNEQFF.

The chain recombines TRBV9 with TRBJ2-6, with D possibly being TRBD1 (7 bases). Germline loops: CDR1 SGDLS, CDR2 YYNGEE. Trimming pared 6 bases from V and 1 base from J, leaving 23 bases between. The CDR3 is made up of 19 amino acids. In DNA form, the CDR3 reads TGTGCCAGCACCGCGTCCCGGGGGACAGCCCCTTCTGGGGCCAACGTCCTGACTTTC. This encodes CASTASRGTAPSGANVLTF.

The chain links TRBV20-1 to TRBJ2-2; 13 nucleotides match TRBD2. CDR3 length equals 15 residues. V lost 2 bases to trimming and J lost 6 bases; unmatched junction nucleotides: 3. Germline loops: CDR1 DFQATT, CDR2 SNEGSKA (reference sequence). The CDR3 coding sequence is TGCAGTGCTAGACCGGGACTAGCGGGGTCCGGGGAGCTGTTTTTT. This translates into CSARPGLAGSGELFF.

This clonotype was counted only a few times. The V gene is TRBV7-9, the J gene TRBJ1-3; D remains unclear. CDR3 length: 13 amino acids. Germline values: CDR1 SEHNR, CDR2 FQNEAQ (reference sequence). Trimming took 11 bases from V and 4 from J, leaving 15 bases between them. The CDR3 DNA reads as TGTGCCGCGGGGAGAAGGAGGGGAAACACCATATATTTT. Protein sequence: CAAGRRRGNTIYF.

This clonotype came up many times. The rearrangement links TRBV2 to TRBJ2-5; a weak D match, TRBD1 (5 bases). V lost 7 bases to trimming and J lost 4 bases, with 16 bases between them. The germline gives CDR1 SNHLY, CDR2 FYNNEI. The CDR3 is 14 amino acids. In DNA, the CDR3 is TGTGCCAGCAAGCAGGGCGGATGGGGAGAGACCCAGTACTTC. It is translated as CASKQGGWGETQYF. Full variable domain (outside the CDR3, taken from reference TRBV2 and TRBJ2-5): EPEVTQTPSHQVTQMGQEVILRCVPISNHLYFYWYRQILGQKVEFLVSFYNNEISEKSEIFDDQFSVERPDGSNFTLKIRSTKLEDSAMYFCASKQGGWGETQYFGPGTRLLVL.

This clonotype was seen more than once but under ten times. J is TRBJ1-4 and V is TRBV20-1, with D perhaps TRBD1 (5 bases). Per germline, CDR1 DFQATT and CDR2 SNEGSKA (reference sequence). This CDR3 region has 16 residues. Trimming pared 0 bases from V and 10 bases from J, leaving 21 bases between. CDR3: CSAREGAGPGTGKLFF. In DNA, the CDR3 is TGCAGTGCTAGAGAAGGGGCTGGTCCAGGGACGGGAAAACTGTTTTTT.

This clonotype was counted only a few times. This sequence joins TRBV24-1 and TRBJ2-7; a possible D gene is TRBD1 (6 bases). V dropped 8 bases and J dropped 6 bases, with 16 bases sitting between them. Germline loops: CDR1 KGHDR, CDR2 SFDVKD. The CDR3 sequence is 13 residues long. DNA of the CDR3: TGTGCCACCACCCTCCGACAGGCCGGCGAGCAGTACTTC. It codes for CATTLRQAGEQYF.

The sample holds a few counts of this clonotype. The CDR3 region has the DNA TGTGCCAGCGTAAAATGGGGAACTGAAGCTTTCTTT. Protein product: CASVKWGTEAFF. V and J are TRBV11-2 and TRBJ1-1, with unresolved D. With 8 bases removed from V and 5 bases from J, the gap between germline ends came to 12 bases. CDR3 length: 12 residues. The germline V gene has CDR1 SGHAT and CDR2 FQNNGV. The whole variable domain, filled in from reference TRBV11-2 and TRBJ1-1, reads EAGVAQSPRYKIIEKRQSVAFWCNPISGHATLYWYQQILGQGPKLLIQFQNNGVVDDSQLPKDRFSAERLKGVDSTLKIQPAKLEDSAVYLCASVKWGTEAFFGQGTRLTVV.

This clonotype was seen only a few times. The rearrangement links TRBV6-1 to TRBJ2-7, with D perhaps assigned TRBD1 or TRBD2 (5 bases each). CDR3 length equals 13 residues. V was trimmed by 2 bases and J by 4 bases, leaving 9 bases between them. In germline, CDR1 is MNHNS, CDR2 SASEGT. DNA of the CDR3: TGTGCCAGCAGTGAACTCAGGGAGTACGAGCAGTACTTC. Amino acids: CASSELREYEQYF.

The gene calls are TRBV20-1 and TRBJ2-1, with D possibly matching TRBD1 (6 bases). Germline values: CDR1 DFQATT, CDR2 SNEGSKA (reference sequence). Trimming left V 7 bases short and J 4 bases short, with 17 bases between. The CDR3 runs 14 residues. In DNA form, the CDR3 reads TGCAGTGTTCGAAAAAGGACAGAATACAATGAGCAGTTCTTC. Translated: CSVRKRTEYNEQFF.